The clone carrying this T cell receptor (beta chain) was seen repeatedly, ten times or more. Germline assignment: CDR1 SEHNR and CDR2 FQNEAQ (reference sequence). The CDR3 is made up of 17 amino acids. The V and J ends lost 5 bases and 9 bases respectively, with 23 bases between them. The sample is drawn from a study of blood T cell repertoires in COVID-19. On the study more broadly: From the United States, Italy and Spain came samples of acute and convalescent COVID-19.

TCRdb's table, derived via immunoSEQ multiplex PCR, lists solely in-frame clones and lacks some. The table has about 130,000 clones, around 79% seen once. This TCR was sampled from a woman aged 70-85 years with COVID-19, enrolled during active disease. Sequenced sample: peripheral blood. The chain is built from TRBV7-9 and TRBJ1-6; a weak D match, TRBD1 (5 bases). The CDR3 protein is CASSTHDRGGLGSPLHF. The CDR3 DNA follows: TGTGCCAGCAGCACCCATGACCGGGGGGGTTTGGGTTCACCCCTCCACTTT.